Listed here are 27 T cell receptor beta chains from one sample, sequenced in a study of blood T cell repertoires in COVID-19. TCRdb keeps only in-frame clones here, not all; method: immunoSEQ multiplex PCR. The sample has 350,000 to 550,000 clones; roughly 90% are singletons. The specimen sequenced was peripheral blood. The origin of the receptors is a woman between 25 and 40 years old with acute or convalescent COVID-19.

The chain carries TRBV5-4 and TRBJ2-4, with TRBD1 identical over 7 bases. Germline V gene lookup returns CDR1 SGHNT and CDR2 YYREEE (reference sequence). J gave up 6 bases and V 4 bases, and 10 bases lay outside the gene matches. This CDR3 spans 15 amino acids. The CDR3 is CASSSDRDRGNIQYF. The CDR3 nucleotides read TGTGCCAGCAGCAGTGACAGGGATCGCGGAAACATTCAGTACTTC. The complete variable domain, with remaining parts taken from reference TRBV5-4 and TRBJ2-4, reads ETGVTQSPTHLIKTRGQQVTLRCSSQSGHNTVSWYQQALGQGPQFIFQYYREEENGRGNFPPRFSGLQFPNYSSELNVNALELDDSALYLCASSSDRDRGNIQYFGAGTRLSVL.

J is TRBJ1-1 and V is TRBV18; TRBD1 matches 7 bases. Germline V lookup: CDR1 KGHSH, CDR2 LQKENI. CDR3 length: 13 amino acids. Losses at the gene ends were 6 bases for V and 11 bases for J; bases not matched to a gene: 12. DNA of the CDR3: TGTGCCAGCTCCCCCCCGACAGGGTTTTGGGCTTTCTTT. Translation: CASSPPTGFWAFF. Combining the CDR3 with reference TRBV18 and TRBJ1-1 gives the whole variable domain NAGVMQNPRHLVRRRGQEARLRCSPMKGHSHVYWYRQLPEEGLKFMVYLQKENIIDESGMPKERFSAEFPKEGPSILRIQQVVRGDSAAYFCASSPPTGFWAFFGQGTRLTVV.

This chain links TRBV9 with TRBJ1-5; no firm D call. Germline V lookup: CDR1 SGDLS, CDR2 YYNGEE. The germline V and J ends were trimmed by 5 bases and 2 bases, with 11 bases remaining between them. This CDR3 contains 14 residues. The CDR3 DNA reads as TGTGCCAGCAGAAACAAGAGGGGCAATCAGCCCCAGCATTTT. Protein product: CASRNKRGNQPQHF.

The chain links TRBV30 to TRBJ1-1, with TRBD1 matching over 9 bases. With 5 bases clipped from V and 0 bases from J, the junction kept 1 base outside the gene matches. In germline, CDR1 is GTSNPN, CDR2 SVGIG (reference sequence). The CDR3 is made up of 13 amino acids. For the CDR3, the DNA is TGTGCCTGGGGACAGGGGCTGAACACTGAAGCTTTCTTT. Its protein product is CAWGQGLNTEAFF.

V usage is TRBV2 and J usage is TRBJ2-3; maybe TRBD1 (6 bases). V lost 7 bases, J lost 4 bases, and 9 bases lay in between. The CDR3 length is 12 residues. Per germline, CDR1 SNHLY and CDR2 FYNNEI. CDR3 nucleotide sequence: TGTGCCAGCACAGGGGCAGCAGATACGCAGTATTTT. Its protein product is CASTGAADTQYF.

This clone was counted a single time. The V gene is TRBV6-6, the J gene TRBJ2-5, with TRBD2 identical over 8 bases. The germline V gene encodes CDR1 MNHNY and CDR2 SVGAGI (reference sequence). V was clipped by 1 base and J by 4 bases; unmatched bases: 8. CDR3 length equals 16 residues. The CDR3 DNA sequence: TGTGCCAGCAGTTACTTCAGCGGGGGTCACTCAGAGACCCAGTACTTC. Amino acid sequence: CASSYFSGGHSETQYF.

The chain couples TRBV9 to TRBJ2-2; perhaps TRBD1 as D (5 bases). The ends were cut back, 1 base at V and 8 bases at J, with 18 bases in the middle. In germline, CDR1 is SGDLS, CDR2 YYNGEE. CDR3 length: 16 amino acids. CDR3 nucleotides: TGTGCCAGCAGCGTACAGCAGGGTTTCGTTCTGGGGGAGCTGTTTTTT. Translation gives CASSVQQGFVLGELFF.

The V call is TRBV4-2, the J call TRBJ1-1; TRBD1 might be the D (6 bases). V was trimmed by 1 base and J by 0 bases, leaving 12 bases between them. Germline values: CDR1 LGHNA, CDR2 YNFKEQ. The CDR3 sequence is 16 residues long. DNA of the CDR3: TGTGCCAGCAGCCAAGCAGACAGGTTTATGAACACTGAAGCTTTCTTT. Amino acid sequence: CASSQADRFMNTEAFF.

This clone was observed a few times. CDR3 region: CASSLVGGGSPLHF. The CDR3 nucleotides read TGTGCCAGCAGCTTGGTTGGAGGCGGTTCACCCCTCCACTTT. The V call is TRBV5-4, the J call TRBJ1-6, with D unclear. Germline assignment: CDR1 SGHNT and CDR2 YYREEE (reference sequence). The CDR3 length is 14 residues. The ends were cut back, 0 bases at V and 9 bases at J, with 10 bases in the middle.

There are a few counts of this clone. The chain joins TRBV5-6 to TRBJ1-1; maybe TRBD1 (6 bases). V was pared by 0 bases and J by 5 bases, with 17 bases between. Germline-derived CDR1 and CDR2 are SGHDT and YYEEEE. CDR3 length: 16 residues. The CDR3 region is CASSLGAQGERTEAFF. CDR3 nucleotides: TGTGCCAGCAGCTTGGGGGCACAGGGCGAGCGGACTGAAGCTTTCTTT.

The V call is TRBV4-1, the J call TRBJ2-7, with TRBD2 identical over 15 bases. V was clipped by 2 bases and J by 4 bases; unmatched bases: 3. The CDR3 consists of 16 residues. Germline CDR1 is MGHRA and CDR2 is YSYEKL. CDR3 nucleotides: TGCGCCAGCAGCCAACGGACTAGCGGGGGGGATTACGAGCAGTACTTC. Translation: CASSQRTSGGDYEQYF.

This clone was seen only a few times. The rearrangement links TRBV7-3 to TRBJ1-1; no reliable D call. The CDR3 runs to 13 residues. Germline CDR1 SGHTA, CDR2 FQGTGA. V was pared by 1 base and J by 5 bases, with 8 bases between. This CDR3 reads CASSLIAGTEAFF. CDR3 DNA sequence: TGTGCCAGCAGCTTAATAGCGGGAACTGAAGCTTTCTTT.

V gene TRBV6-5 combines with J gene TRBJ2-5; TRBD1 aligns across 8 bases. The CDR3 spans 15 residues. The germline gives CDR1 MNHEY, CDR2 SVGAGI. V was pared by 5 bases and J by 5 bases, with 10 bases of the junction left unmatched. The CDR3 DNA reads as TGTGCCAGCAGTCCGGGACAGGAGTTTCGGGAGACCCAGTACTTC. It specifies CASSPGQEFRETQYF.

The V gene is TRBV24-1, the J gene TRBJ2-1; TRBD2 matches at 7 bases. The CDR3 runs 17 residues. The V segment lost 0 bases and the J segment 0 bases; nucleotides outside the gene matches: 4. Germline V gene sequence: CDR1 KGHDR, CDR2 SFDVKD. The CDR3 bases are TGTGCCACCAGTGATTTGCAGGGCGGGAGCTCCTACAATGAGCAGTTCTTC. Residues: CATSDLQGGSSYNEQFF.

The rearrangement links TRBV6-9 to TRBJ1-5, with D maybe TRBD1 (6 bases). V was cut by 5 bases and J by 4 bases, with 9 bases left in between. The germline V gene encodes CDR1 MNHGY and CDR2 SVAAGI. This CDR3 is built from 13 residues. DNA for the CDR3: TGTGCCAGCAGTAACCAGGGGAATCAGCCCCAGCATTTT. Translation gives CASSNQGNQPQHF.

This sequence joins TRBV2 and TRBJ1-4; D unclear. The CDR3 totals 15 residues. CDR1 and CDR2 from the germline V gene are SNHLY and FYNNEI. With 4 bases removed from V and 1 base from J, the gap between germline ends came to 10 bases. As DNA, the CDR3 is TGTGCCAGCAGTGCAGGAGGAGTAACTAATGAAAAACTGTTTTTT. Protein: CASSAGGVTNEKLFF.

The rearrangement links TRBV7-2 to TRBJ1-4; D is unresolved. Between the trimmed V and J ends, which lost 1 base and 8 bases, there was a span of 11 bases. Germline CDR1 is SGHTA and CDR2 is FQGNSA. This CDR3 is 14 amino acids long. The CDR3 reads CASSLGASGEKLFF. The DNA for the CDR3 is TGTGCCAGCAGCTTAGGGGCGTCGGGAGAAAAACTGTTTTTT. Complete variable domain (other parts from reference TRBV7-2 and TRBJ1-4): GAGVSQSPSNKVTEKGKDVELRCDPISGHTALYWYRQSLGQGLEFLIYFQGNSAPDKSGLPSDRFSAERTGGSVSTLTIQRTQQEDSAVYLCASSLGASGEKLFFGSGTQLSVL.

This sequence joins TRBV9 and TRBJ2-3; a possible D gene is TRBD1 (7 bases). The CDR3 has 18 residues. From germline, CDR1 is SGDLS and CDR2 YYNGEE. V was pared by 4 bases and J by 3 bases, with 24 bases between. Here the CDR3 reads CASSQQGLGGVVTDTQYF. Here the CDR3 DNA reads TGTGCCAGCAGCCAACAGGGGTTGGGGGGCGTTGTAACAGATACGCAGTATTTT.

This chain joins TRBV7-2 and TRBJ2-1; weak D call: TRBD1 (5 bases). The CDR3 length is 14 residues. The V end lost 6 bases, the J end lost 10 bases, and 19 bases lay between the germline ends. From germline, CDR1 is SGHTA and CDR2 FQGNSA. The CDR3 nucleotides are TGTGCCAGCAGTTCAGACAGCCTCCTGTGGGAGCAGTTCTTC. Amino acid sequence: CASSSDSLLWEQFF. Looking up the rest from reference TRBV7-2 and TRBJ2-1 gives the full variable domain: GAGVSQSPSNKVTEKGKDVELRCDPISGHTALYWYRQSLGQGLEFLIYFQGNSAPDKSGLPSDRFSAERTGGSVSTLTIQRTQQEDSAVYLCASSSDSLLWEQFFGPGTRLTVL.

The rearrangement uses TRBV12-3 or TRBV12-4 and TRBJ2-4; D is possibly TRBD1 (6 bases). Between the trimmed V and J ends, which lost 7 bases and 0 bases, there was a span of 7 bases. This CDR3 has 13 residues. The CDR3 region has the DNA TGTGCCAGCACCAGGGGAGCCAAAAACATTCAGTACTTC. This codes for CASTRGAKNIQYF.

The chain is built from TRBV27 and TRBJ2-7, with 8 bases identical to TRBD2. Trimming at V came to 3 bases and at J to 6 bases, leaving 1 base not matched to a gene. This CDR3 contains 12 residues. From germline, CDR1 is MNHEY and CDR2 SMNVEV (reference sequence). The CDR3 region has the DNA TGTGCCAGCAGTTTCGGGGGGGGCGAGCAGTACTTC. Translating gives CASSFGGGEQYF.

The chain joins TRBV24-1 to TRBJ2-3, with 7 bases that match TRBD2. CDR1 and CDR2 (germline): KGHDR, SFDVKD. Trimming cost V 3 bases and J 0 bases; bases outside gene matches: 2. CDR3 length: 15 amino acids. CDR3 protein: CATSDIAGSTDTQYF. The CDR3 DNA reads as TGTGCCACCAGTGATATAGCGGGTAGCACAGATACGCAGTATTTT.

The chain uses TRBV19 and TRBJ1-5; 7 bases map to TRBD1. J gave up 0 bases and V 6 bases, and 8 bases lay outside the gene matches. The CDR3 sequence is 16 residues long. CDR1 LNHDA and CDR2 SQIVND come from the germline V gene (reference sequence). CDR3: CASRRYRGYSNQPQHF. The DNA of the CDR3 is TGTGCCAGTAGAAGGTACAGGGGATATAGCAATCAGCCCCAGCATTTT.

The CDR3 loop is CASRAMETQYF. DNA for the CDR3: TGCGCCAGCAGGGCCATGGAGACCCAGTACTTC. V usage is TRBV10-2 and J usage is TRBJ2-5; unclear D gene. V was pared by 6 bases and J by 5 bases, with 7 bases between. The CDR3 is 11 residues long. The germline gives CDR1 WSHSY, CDR2 SAAADI.

A word on this clone: The sample carries other DNA sequences with the same CDR3. This chain links TRBV5-1 with TRBJ1-1; TRBD1 matches at 7 bases. Germline CDR1 is SGHRS and CDR2 is YFSETQ. This CDR3 spans 14 amino acids. J was trimmed by 0 bases and V by 3 bases; bases with no gene match: 2. The CDR3 DNA sequence: TGCGCCAGCAGCTCACAGGGGTTGAACACTGAAGCTTTCTTT. It codes for CASSSQGLNTEAFF.

The chain couples TRBV3-1 (or the pseudogene TRBV3-2) to TRBJ2-5, with D maybe TRBD1 (6 bases). Trimming removed 4 bases from V and 0 bases from J, with 9 bases in between. The germline V gene has CDR1 LGHDT and CDR2 YNNKEL (reference sequence). The CDR3 loop spans 14 amino acids. CDR3 residues: CASSLWTDQETQYF. DNA of the CDR3: TGTGCCAGCAGCCTCTGGACAGACCAAGAGACCCAGTACTTC.

The rearrangement uses TRBV11-2 and TRBJ2-7; a possible D gene is TRBD1 (5 bases). Trimming pared 0 bases from V and 2 bases from J, leaving 17 bases between. This CDR3 has 17 residues. Germline-derived CDR1 and CDR2 are SGHAT and FQNNGV. CDR3 nucleotide sequence: TGTGCCAGCAGCTTAGATAAGGGCAGGACACGCACCTACGAGCAGTACTTC. Translating it yields CASSLDKGRTRTYEQYF.